A single sample is the source of the 14 T cell receptor beta chains below, sequenced in a study of shared clonotypes between healthy human individuals. The repertoire was sequenced with immunoSEQ multiplex PCR; TCRdb's copy has only in-frame clones and lacks some. The sample carries about 2,200,000 clones, more than 85% recorded once. In the naive CD8 group, cells lacked CD45RO and were positively selected for CCR7, so terminally differentiated effector memory CD45RA+ cells were left out. Sequencing input: naive CD8+ T cells from PBMCs. The receptor set was obtained from a man aged 18 to 29 in good health. Some clones in this sample may be carry-over from other donors' samples.

This clone was seen a single time. CDR3 DNA: TGTGCCAGCAGCGTAGCACCCTTCGGTGGCAATGAGCAGTTCTTC. This sequence encodes CASSVAPFGGNEQFF. The chain uses TRBV9 and TRBJ2-1, with D unclear. The germline gives CDR1 SGDLS, CDR2 YYNGEE. V lost 0 bases to trimming and J lost 6 bases, with 13 bases between them. The CDR3 totals 15 residues.

This chain connects TRBV6-5 to TRBJ2-1, with TRBD1 matching 9 bases. Trimming at V came to 6 bases and at J to 5 bases, leaving 8 bases not matched to a gene. The germline CDR1 and CDR2 sequences are MNHEY and SVGAGI. The CDR3 extends over 15 amino acids. CDR3 protein: CASSFGQGSHNEQFF. CDR3 coding DNA: TGTGCCAGCAGCTTCGGACAGGGGAGCCACAATGAGCAGTTCTTC.

The chain recombines TRBV5-6 with TRBJ2-5; 10 bases line up with TRBD1. Germline CDR1 reads SGHDT; CDR2 reads YYEEEE. V dropped 5 bases and J dropped 4; count of bases not matched to a gene: 14. This CDR3 contains 17 residues. The CDR3 is CASSSTGTGVIGETQYF. The CDR3 nucleotides are TGTGCCAGCAGTTCTACCGGGACAGGGGTCATAGGAGAGACCCAGTACTTC.

The DNA of the CDR3 is TGTGCCAGCAGTTCCCGGGTGTATCAGCCCCAGCATTTT. Translation gives CASSSRVYQPQHF. The chain is built from TRBV6-1 and TRBJ1-5; no reliable D call. Per germline, CDR1 MNHNS and CDR2 SASEGT. V was cut by 5 bases and J by 5 bases, with 10 bases left in between. CDR3 length: 13 residues.

The chain joins TRBV5-1 to TRBJ2-3; maybe TRBD2 (5 bases). V lost 0 bases, J lost 3 bases, and 20 bases lay in between. The CDR3 covers 18 residues. CDR1 and CDR2 from the germline V gene are SGHRS and YFSETQ. CDR3 in amino acids: CASSLDGMGRLSTDTQYF. The CDR3 DNA is TGCGCCAGCAGCTTGGACGGGATGGGGAGATTGAGTACAGATACGCAGTATTTT.

This chain uses TRBV27 with TRBJ2-7, with 15 bases matching TRBD2. The length of the CDR3 is 15 residues. V was clipped by 6 bases and J by 4 bases; unmatched bases: 4. Germline-derived CDR1 and CDR2 are MNHEY and SMNVEV (reference sequence). The CDR3 DNA follows: TGTGCCAGCAGGCACGGACTAGCGGGAGGGTACGAGCAGTACTTC. This encodes CASRHGLAGGYEQYF.

This clone was seen only once. V and J are TRBV6-6 and TRBJ2-7; no reliable D call. The germline V and J ends were trimmed by 5 bases and 3 bases, with 11 bases remaining between them. This CDR3 contains 13 residues. Germline CDR1 and CDR2: MNHNY and SVGAGI (reference sequence). The CDR3 DNA reads as TGTGCCAGCAGTCCCACCCTCCTCTACGAGCAGTACTTC. It yields the protein CASSPTLLYEQYF.

This clone has more than one count but fewer than ten. The V gene is TRBV4-3, the J gene TRBJ1-4; 11 bases fit TRBD1. This CDR3 has 16 residues. Trimming cost V 4 bases and J 12 bases; bases outside gene matches: 13. The germline V gene has CDR1 LGHNA and CDR2 YSLEER. CDR3 amino acids: CASSPGQGAGIGELFF. DNA of the CDR3: TGCGCCAGCAGCCCCGGACAGGGGGCGGGGATTGGGGAACTGTTTTTT.

The chain is built from TRBV28 and TRBJ2-1; D perhaps matches TRBD1 (5 bases). This CDR3 contains 15 residues. V was cut by 6 bases and J by 1 base, with 13 bases left in between. Germline assignment: CDR1 MDHEN and CDR2 SYDVKM. The CDR3 DNA is TGTGCCAGCAGCCAATATAGGGGATCCTACAATGAGCAGTTCTTC. Translation: CASSQYRGSYNEQFF.

The J gene is TRBJ2-1, the V gene TRBV27, with 7 bases that match TRBD2. Trimming at V came to 5 bases and at J to 9 bases, leaving 13 bases not matched to a gene. CDR1 MNHEY and CDR2 SMNVEV come from the germline V gene (reference sequence). This CDR3 has 15 residues. The CDR3 DNA reads as TGTGCCAGCAGTCCCCCGGGTAGCGGGTACGGTGAGCAGTTCTTC. Translation gives CASSPPGSGYGEQFF.

The rearrangement uses TRBV29-1 and TRBJ1-2, with unresolved D. V was shortened by 0 bases and J by 2 bases, with 22 bases between the two germline ends. Germline V gene lookup returns CDR1 SQVTM and CDR2 ANQGSEA. CDR3 length: 18 residues. The CDR3 spells CSVEDHAPDGNLNYGYTF. The CDR3, as DNA: TGCAGCGTTGAAGACCATGCTCCGGACGGCAACCTGAACTATGGCTACACCTTC. Full variable domain (missing parts from reference TRBV29-1 and TRBJ1-2): SAVISQKPSRDICQRGTSLTIQCQVDSQVTMMFWYRQQPGQSLTLIATANQGSEATYESGFVIDKFPISRPNLTFSTLTVSNMSPEDSSIYLCSVEDHAPDGNLNYGYTFGSGTRLTVV.

The chain carries TRBV6-1 and TRBJ1-1; D uncertain. Germline CDR1 is MNHNS and CDR2 is SASEGT. This CDR3 is 15 amino acids long. Trimming removed 2 bases at V and 0 bases at J, with 10 bases between. DNA for the CDR3: TGTGCCAGCAGTGAACCCCGGCGGATGAACACTGAAGCTTTCTTT. Translation: CASSEPRRMNTEAFF.

This sequence joins TRBV19 and TRBJ2-3; 7 nucleotides match TRBD2. Trimming took 8 bases from V and 5 from J; bases not matched to a gene: 4. Germline loops: CDR1 LNHDA, CDR2 SQIVND (reference sequence). CDR3 length: 12 amino acids. The CDR3 region is CASARGGDTQYF. The CDR3 DNA reads as TGTGCCAGTGCCCGCGGGGGAGATACGCAGTATTTT.

V gene TRBV5-6 combines with J gene TRBJ1-3, with 7 nucleotides matching TRBD1. The CDR3 extends over 16 amino acids. Trimming took 3 bases from V and 0 from J; bases not matched to a gene: 6. Germline V gene data show CDR1 as SGHDT and CDR2 as YYEEEE. The CDR3 region has the DNA TGTGCCAGCAGCTACGGGACAGCGAGCTCTGGAAACACCATATATTTT. It yields the protein CASSYGTASSGNTIYF.